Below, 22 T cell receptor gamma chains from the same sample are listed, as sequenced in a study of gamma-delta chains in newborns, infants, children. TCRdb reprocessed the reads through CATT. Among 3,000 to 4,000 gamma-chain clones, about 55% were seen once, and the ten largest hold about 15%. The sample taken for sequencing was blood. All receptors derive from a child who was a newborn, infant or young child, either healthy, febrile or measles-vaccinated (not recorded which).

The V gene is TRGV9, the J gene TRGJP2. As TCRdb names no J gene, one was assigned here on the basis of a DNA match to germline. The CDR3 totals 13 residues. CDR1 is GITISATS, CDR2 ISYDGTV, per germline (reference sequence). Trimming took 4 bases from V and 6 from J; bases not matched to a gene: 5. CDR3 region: CALWDVGDWIKTF. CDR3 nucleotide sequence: TGTGCCTTGTGGGATGTCGGTGATTGGATCAAGACGTTT.

CDR3: CATWDLNKKLF. In nucleotides, the CDR3 is TGTGCCACCTGGGATCTTAATAAGAAACTCTTT. This sequence joins TRGV8 and TRGJ1 or TRGJ2. TCRdb does not report a J gene; here it was assigned by matching the DNA to germline references. Germline loops: CDR1 VENAVY, CDR2 YDSYNSRV. The CDR3 runs 11 residues. Trimming removed 3 bases from V and 8 bases from J; junction bases left unmatched: 4.

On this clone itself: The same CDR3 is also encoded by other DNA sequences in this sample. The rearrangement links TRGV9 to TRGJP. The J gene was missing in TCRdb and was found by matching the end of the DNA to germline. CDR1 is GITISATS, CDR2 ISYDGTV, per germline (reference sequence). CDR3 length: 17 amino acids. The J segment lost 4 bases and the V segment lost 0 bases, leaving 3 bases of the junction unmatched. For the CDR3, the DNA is TGTGCCTTGTGGGAGGTGCTCCAAGAGTTGGGCAAAAAAATCAAGGTATTT. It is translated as CALWEVLQELGKKIKVF.

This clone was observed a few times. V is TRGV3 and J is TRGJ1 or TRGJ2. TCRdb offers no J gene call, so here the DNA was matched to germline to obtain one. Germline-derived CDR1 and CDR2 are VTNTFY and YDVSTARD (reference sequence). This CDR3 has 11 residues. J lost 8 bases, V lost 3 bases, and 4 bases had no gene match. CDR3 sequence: CATWDGDKKLF. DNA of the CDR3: TGTGCCACCTGGGACGGGGATAAGAAACTCTTT.

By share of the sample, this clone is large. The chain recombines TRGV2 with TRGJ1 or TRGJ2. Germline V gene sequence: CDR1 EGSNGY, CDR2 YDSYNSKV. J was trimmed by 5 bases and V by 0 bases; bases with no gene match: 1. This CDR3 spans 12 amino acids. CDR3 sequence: CATWDGHYKKLF. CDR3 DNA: TGTGCCACCTGGGACGGGCATTATAAGAAACTCTTT.

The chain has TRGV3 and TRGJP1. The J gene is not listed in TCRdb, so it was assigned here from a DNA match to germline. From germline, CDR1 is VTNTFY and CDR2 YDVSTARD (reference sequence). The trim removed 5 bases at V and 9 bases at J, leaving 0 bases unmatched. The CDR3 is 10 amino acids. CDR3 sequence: CATWGWFKIF. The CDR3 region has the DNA TGTGCCACCTGGGGTTGGTTCAAGATATTT.

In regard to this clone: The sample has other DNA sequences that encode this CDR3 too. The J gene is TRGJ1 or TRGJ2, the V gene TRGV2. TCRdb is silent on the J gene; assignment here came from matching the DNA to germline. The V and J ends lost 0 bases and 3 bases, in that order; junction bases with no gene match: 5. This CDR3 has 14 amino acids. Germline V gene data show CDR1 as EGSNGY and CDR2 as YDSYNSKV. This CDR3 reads CATWDGPSYYKKLF. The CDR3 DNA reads TGTGCCACCTGGGACGGGCCCAGTTATTATAAGAAACTCTTT.

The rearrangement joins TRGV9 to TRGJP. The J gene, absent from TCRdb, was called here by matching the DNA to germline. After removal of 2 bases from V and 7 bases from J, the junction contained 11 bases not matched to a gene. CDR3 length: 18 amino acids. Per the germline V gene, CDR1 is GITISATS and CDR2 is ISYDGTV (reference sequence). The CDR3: CALWEATRPELGKKIKVF. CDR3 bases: TGTGCCTTGTGGGAGGCCACCAGACCCGAGTTGGGCAAAAAAATCAAGGTATTT.

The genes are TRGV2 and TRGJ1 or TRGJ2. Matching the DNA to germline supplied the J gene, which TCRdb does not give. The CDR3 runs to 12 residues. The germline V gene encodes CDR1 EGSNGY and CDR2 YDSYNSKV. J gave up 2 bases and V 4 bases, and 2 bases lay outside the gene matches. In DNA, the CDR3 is TGTGCCACCTGGGAAGATTATTATAAGAAACTCTTT. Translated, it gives CATWEDYYKKLF.

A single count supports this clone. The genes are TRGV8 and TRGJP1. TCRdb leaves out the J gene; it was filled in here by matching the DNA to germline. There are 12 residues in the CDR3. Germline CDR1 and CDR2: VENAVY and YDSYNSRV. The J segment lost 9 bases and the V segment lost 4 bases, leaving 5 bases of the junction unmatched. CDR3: CATWEISWFKIF. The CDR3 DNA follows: TGTGCCACCTGGGAAATCAGTTGGTTCAAGATATTT.

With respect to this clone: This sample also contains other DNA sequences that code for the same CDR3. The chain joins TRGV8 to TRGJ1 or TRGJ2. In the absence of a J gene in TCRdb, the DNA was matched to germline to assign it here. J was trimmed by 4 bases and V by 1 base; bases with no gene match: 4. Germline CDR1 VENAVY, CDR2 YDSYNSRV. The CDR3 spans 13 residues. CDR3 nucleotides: TGTGCCACCTGGGATAGTCGGTATTATAAGAAACTCTTT. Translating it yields CATWDSRYYKKLF.

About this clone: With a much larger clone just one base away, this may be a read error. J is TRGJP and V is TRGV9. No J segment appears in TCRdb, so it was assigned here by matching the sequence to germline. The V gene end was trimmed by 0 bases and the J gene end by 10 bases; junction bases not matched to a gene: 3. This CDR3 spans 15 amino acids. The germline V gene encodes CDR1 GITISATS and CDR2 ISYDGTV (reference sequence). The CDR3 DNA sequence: TGTGCCTTGTGGGAGGTGCACTTGGGCAAAAAAATCAAGGTATTT. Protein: CALWEVHLGKKIKVF.

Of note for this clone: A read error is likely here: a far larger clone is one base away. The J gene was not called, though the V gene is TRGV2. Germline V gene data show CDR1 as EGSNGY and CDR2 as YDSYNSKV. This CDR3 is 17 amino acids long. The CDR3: CATWDGPDEGVYYKKLF. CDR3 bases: TGTGCCACCTGGGACGGGCCCGACGAAGGGGTTTATTATAAGAAACTATTT.

The CDR3, as DNA: TGTGCCACCTGGGACGGGCGGGTCTTT. This gives the protein CATWDGRVF. The J gene was not called, though the V gene is TRGV2. Germline CDR1 and CDR2: EGSNGY and YDSYNSKV. The CDR3 extends over 9 amino acids.

This CDR3 is CATWDGLRYKKLF. CDR3 bases: TGTGCCACCTGGGACGGGCTAAGATATAAGAAGCTCTTT. The V gene is listed as TRGV2; no J gene was called. Per the germline V gene, CDR1 is EGSNGY and CDR2 is YDSYNSKV. The CDR3 length is 13 residues.

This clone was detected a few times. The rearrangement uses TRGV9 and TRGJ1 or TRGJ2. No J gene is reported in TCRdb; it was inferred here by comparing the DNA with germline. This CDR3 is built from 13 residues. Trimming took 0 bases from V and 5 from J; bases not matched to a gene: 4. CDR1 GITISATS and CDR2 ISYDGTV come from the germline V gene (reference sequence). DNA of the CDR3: TGTGCCTTGTGGGAGGTGTTGAATTATAAGAAACTCTTT. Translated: CALWEVLNYKKLF.

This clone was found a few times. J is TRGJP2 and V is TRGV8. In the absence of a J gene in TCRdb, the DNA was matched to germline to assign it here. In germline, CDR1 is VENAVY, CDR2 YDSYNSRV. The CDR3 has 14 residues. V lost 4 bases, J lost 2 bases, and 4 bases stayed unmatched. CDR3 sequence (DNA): TGTGCCACCTGGGACGGAAGTAGTGATTGGATCAAGACGTTT. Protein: CATWDGSSDWIKTF.

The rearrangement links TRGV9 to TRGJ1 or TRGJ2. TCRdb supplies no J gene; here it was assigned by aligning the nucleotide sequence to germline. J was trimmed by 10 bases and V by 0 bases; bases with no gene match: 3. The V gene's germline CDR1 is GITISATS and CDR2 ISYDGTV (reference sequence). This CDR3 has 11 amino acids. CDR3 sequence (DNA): TGTGCCTTGTGGGAGGTGGCGAAGAAACTCTTT. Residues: CALWEVAKKLF.

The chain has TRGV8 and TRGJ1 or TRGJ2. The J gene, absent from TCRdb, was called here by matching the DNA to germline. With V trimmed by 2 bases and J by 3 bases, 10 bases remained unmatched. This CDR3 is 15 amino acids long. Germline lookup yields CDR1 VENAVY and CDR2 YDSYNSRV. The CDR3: CATWDIWRFYYKKLF. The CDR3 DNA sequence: TGTGCCACCTGGGATATCTGGCGATTTTATTATAAGAAACTCTTT.

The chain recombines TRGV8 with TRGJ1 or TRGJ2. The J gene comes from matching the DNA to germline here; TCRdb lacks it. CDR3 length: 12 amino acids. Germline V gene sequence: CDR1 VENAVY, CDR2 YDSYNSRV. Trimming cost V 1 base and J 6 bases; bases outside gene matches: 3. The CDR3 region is CATWDSPYKKLF. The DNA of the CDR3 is TGTGCCACCTGGGATAGTCCTTATAAGAAACTCTTT.

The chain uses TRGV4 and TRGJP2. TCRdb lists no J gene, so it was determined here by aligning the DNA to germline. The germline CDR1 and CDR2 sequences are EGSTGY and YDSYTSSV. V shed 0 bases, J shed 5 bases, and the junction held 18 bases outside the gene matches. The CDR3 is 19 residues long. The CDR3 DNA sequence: TGTGCCACCTGGGATGGGCGAGGTGGTTCCCTTGTCAGTGATTGGATCAAGACGTTT. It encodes CATWDGRGGSLVSDWIKTF.

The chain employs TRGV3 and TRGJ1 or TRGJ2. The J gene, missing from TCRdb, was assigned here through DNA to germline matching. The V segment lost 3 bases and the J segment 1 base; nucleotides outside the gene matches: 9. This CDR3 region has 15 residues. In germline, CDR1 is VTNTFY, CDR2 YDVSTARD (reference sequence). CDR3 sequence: CATWDGDINYYKKLF. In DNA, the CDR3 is TGTGCCACCTGGGACGGGGATATTAATTATTATAAGAAACTCTTT.